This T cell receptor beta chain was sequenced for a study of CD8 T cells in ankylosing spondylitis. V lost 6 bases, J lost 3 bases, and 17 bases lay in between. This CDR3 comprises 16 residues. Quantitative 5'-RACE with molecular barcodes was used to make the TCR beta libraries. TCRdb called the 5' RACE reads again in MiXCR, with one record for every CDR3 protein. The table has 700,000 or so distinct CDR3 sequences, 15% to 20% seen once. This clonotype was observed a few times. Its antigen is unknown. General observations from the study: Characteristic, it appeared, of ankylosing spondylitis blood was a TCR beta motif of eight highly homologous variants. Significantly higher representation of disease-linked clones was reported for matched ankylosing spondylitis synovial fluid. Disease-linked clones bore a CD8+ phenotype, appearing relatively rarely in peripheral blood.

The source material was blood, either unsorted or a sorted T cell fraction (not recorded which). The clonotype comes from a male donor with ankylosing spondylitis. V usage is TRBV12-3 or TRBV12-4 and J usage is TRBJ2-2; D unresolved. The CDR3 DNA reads TGTGCCAGCAGCGTTAGTGTCGGATGGGACACCGGGGAGCTGTTTTTT. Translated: CASSVSVGWDTGELFF.